This is a list of T cell receptor beta chains from one sample in a study of blood T cell repertoires in COVID-19. The protocol was immunoSEQ multiplex PCR, while the TCRdb copy is restricted to in-frame clones and leaves out a portion. The sample carries a few hundred thousand clones, approximately 86% recorded once. Sequenced input: peripheral blood. Source of these receptors: a man aged 18 to 29 with active or convalescent COVID-19. Each CDR3 is given with its conserved first and last residue. Expanded clones get a size class; other rows say once, few or many, or leave the size out.

j_call v_call clone_size cdr3_aa
TRBJ1-4 TRBV18 - CASSRQGGATNEKLFF
TRBJ2-7 TRBV27 - CASSTGTGDYEQYF
TRBJ2-1 TRBV18 - CASSSETGLHEQFF
TRBJ1-2 TRBV5-4 - CAGRRGEENGYTF
TRBJ1-5 TRBV7-8 - CASSLVREAGDQPQHF
TRBJ2-7 TRBV5-6 - CASSLRGLAGGPREQYF
TRBJ2-2 TRBV11-2 - CASSLVRNTGELFF
TRBJ2-1 TRBV11-3 - CASSSYPGPHEQFF
TRBJ2-7 TRBV6-2/TRBV6-3 - CASSYRDNSYEQYF
TRBJ2-2 TRBV9 once CASSVGVPEGYTGELFF
TRBJ2-1 TRBV7-4 - CASSLAGGTAFREQFF
TRBJ2-7 TRBV7-9 - CASSPRGTPYEQYF
TRBJ2-7 TRBV5-1 - CASSSRTVGTSGRAVEQYF
TRBJ1-4 TRBV9 - CASSVGGSTNEKLFF
TRBJ1-1 TRBV28 - CASSLFGPKGTEAFF
TRBJ1-3 TRBV5-1 - CASSLGLRDSGNTIYF
TRBJ1-1 TRBV10-1 few CASSESGSSSAFF
TRBJ2-1 TRBV29-1 - CSVEGRRESSYNEQFF
TRBJ2-7 TRBV18 - CASSPPGVGSYEQYF
TRBJ2-1 TRBV10-3 - CAISESLSSYNEQFF
TRBJ1-5 TRBV3-1/TRBV3-2 few CASSQASQPQHF
TRBJ2-7 TRBV5-1 - CASSLDFQGGQYF
TRBJ1-2 TRBV7-8 few CASSLAGQGFGYTF
TRBJ1-4 TRBV4-3 - CASSQDEGWIDEKLFF